This entry lists 9 T cell receptor beta chains sequenced from one sample in a study of blood T cells in healthy people across ages. For the second PCR, which ran for about 7 to 11 cycles, a sample-barcoded 5' primer and a J-beta primer mix were used. TCRdb called the 5' RACE reads again in MiXCR, with one record for every CDR3 protein. The data show some 1.5 million distinct CDR3 sequences, about 30% seen once. The sequenced sample was blood. These receptors were obtained from a woman under 40 in good health.

The chain joins TRBV6-5 to TRBJ2-7; the D is unclear. V lost 2 bases and J 7 bases, leaving 18 bases between the germline ends. The V gene's germline CDR1 is MNHEY and CDR2 SVGAGI. The CDR3 sequence is 15 residues long. CDR3 amino acids: CASSYGGPSRVEQYF. The CDR3 DNA sequence: TGTGCCAGCAGTTACGGTGGGCCCTCCCGAGTGGAGCAGTACTTC.

The CDR3 DNA follows: TGTGCCAGCAGCTTAGTAAGCCGCATGGGACAGGCGTCGCCCCAGCATTTT. It specifies CASSLVSRMGQASPQHF. The genes are TRBV7-2 and TRBJ1-5; 8 positions match TRBD1. Trimming removed 1 base from V and 9 bases from J; junction bases left unmatched: 14. The germline CDR1 and CDR2 sequences are SGHTA and FQGNSA. The CDR3 loop spans 17 amino acids.

This rearrangement joins TRBV12-5 to TRBJ1-4; no reliable D call. CDR3 length: 16 amino acids. Trimming pared 6 bases from V and 0 bases from J, leaving 14 bases between. CDR1 is LGHNT, CDR2 FRNRAP, per germline. CDR3 DNA sequence: TGTGCTAGTGGCAAAAGCGGGGAAACAACTAATGAAAAACTGTTTTTT. Residues: CASGKSGETTNEKLFF.

This rearrangement joins TRBV5-1 to TRBJ2-5, with 7 bases matching TRBD1. The CDR3 totals 15 residues. Germline CDR1 SGHRS, CDR2 YFSETQ. J lost 6 bases, V lost 0 bases, and 8 bases had no gene match. CDR3 sequence: CASSLAAGQEKTQYF. The CDR3 bases are TGCGCCAGCAGCTTGGCGGCAGGACAGGAAAAGACCCAGTACTTC.

This clonotype was detected ten times or more. This sequence joins TRBV5-6 and TRBJ2-5; 8 positions match TRBD2. The CDR3 is 15 amino acids. Germline V gives CDR1 SGHDT, CDR2 YYEEEE. Unmatched junction bases numbered 6, after V lost 0 bases and J lost 5 bases. The CDR3 DNA is TGTGCCAGCAGCTTGGCCAATGGCGGGGGGGAGACCCAGTACTTC. This gives the protein CASSLANGGGETQYF.

V gene TRBV5-1 combines with J gene TRBJ2-7; D ambiguous. This CDR3 has 16 residues. The germline V gene encodes CDR1 SGHRS and CDR2 YFSETQ. V was pared by 0 bases and J by 0 bases, with 13 bases between. The CDR3 nucleotides read TGCGCCAGCAGCTTGGGATTCGCCTCCAGCTCCTACGAGCAGTACTTC. This codes for CASSLGFASSSYEQYF. The full variable domain, with the rest looked up from reference TRBV5-1 and TRBJ2-7, is KAGVTQTPRYLIKTRGQQVTLSCSPISGHRSVSWYQQTPGQGLQFLFEYFSETQRNKGNFPGRFSGRQFSNSRSEMNVSTLELGDSALYLCASSLGFASSSYEQYFGPGTRLTVT.

The chain recombines TRBV4-3 with TRBJ2-7; 7 positions agree with TRBD1. CDR3 length equals 15 residues. Germline V gene lookup returns CDR1 LGHNA and CDR2 YSLEER. Trimming at V came to 0 bases and at J to 3 bases, leaving 5 bases not matched to a gene. The CDR3 nucleotides are TGCGCCAGCAGCCAAGATCGGACAGGTAGCTACGAGCAGTACTTC. This encodes CASSQDRTGSYEQYF.

This clonotype was seen only a few times. This may arise from a read error, as a much more abundant clone is one base away. The chain uses TRBV20-1 and TRBJ1-5, with D perhaps TRBD1 (5 bases). The CDR3 spans 14 residues. In germline, CDR1 is DFQATT, CDR2 SNEGSKA (reference sequence). V gave up 8 bases and J gave up 2 bases, with 16 bases separating them. The CDR3 nucleotides read TGCAGTCCCTCTCAGGGTGGAGGCAATCAGCCCCAGCATTTT. Residues: CSPSQGGGNQPQHF.

In this sample, this clonotype turned up many times. The chain uses TRBV30 and TRBJ1-2; no reliable D call. Per the germline V gene, CDR1 is GTSNPN and CDR2 is SVGIG (reference sequence). Deletions cut 0 bases from V and 5 bases from J, with 4 bases between. The CDR3 loop spans 11 amino acids. The CDR3 loop is CAWSVQYGYTF. The CDR3, as DNA: TGTGCCTGGAGTGTACAGTATGGCTACACCTTC. Filled out from reference TRBV30 and TRBJ1-2, the complete variable domain reads SQTIHQWPATLVQPVGSPLSLECTVEGTSNPNLYWYRQAAGRGLQLLFYSVGIGQISSEVPQNLSASRPQDRQFILSSKKLLLSDSGFYLCAWSVQYGYTFGSGTRLTVV.